The rows below give T cell receptor beta chains drawn from one sample of a study of human T cells and chemical hapten exposure. In TCRdb, the RACE reads were re-called with MiXCR into one record per CDR3 protein. The sample lists over 95,000 distinct CDR3 sequences; roughly 12% were seen once. The material was whole blood, obtained in connection with sensitization to the hapten diphenylcyclopropenone (DPC). These receptors came from a woman aged 40 to 50 with alopecia areata. Some clones in this sample may be carry-over from other donors' samples. The CDR3 runs from the conserved cysteine through the conserved F or W. A D gene is named only where the DNA matches it firmly. The listing skips clone size in some rows; elsewhere it reads once, few, many or a size class.

TRBV7-2	TRBJ2-3	few	-	TGTGCCAGCAGCTCCCGGCGGATAAGCACAGATACGCAGTATTTT	CASSSRRISTDTQYF
TRBV20-1	TRBJ1-5	-	TRBD1	TGCAGTGCTACCTCGGGACAGGGGGGGCCGTATAGCAATCAGCCCCAGCATTTT	CSATSGQGGPYSNQPQHF
TRBV7-8	TRBJ2-1	-	TRBD2	TGTGCCAGCAGCCTCCGACTAGCGGGAGGAAACAATGAGCAGTTCTTC	CASSLRLAGGNNEQFF
TRBV9	TRBJ2-3	-	TRBD2	TGTGCCAGCAGCGCCACAGCCTTAGCGGGTCCCACAGATACGCAGTATTTT	CASSATALAGPTDTQYF
TRBV7-8	TRBJ2-4	-	TRBD1	TGTGCCAGCAGGGTCGGGACAGCCAACTCAAACATTCAGTACTTC	CASRVGTANSNIQYF
TRBV29-1	TRBJ2-7	few	-	TGCAGCGTTGCGGTACAGGCCCCCTACGAGCAGTACTTC	CSVAVQAPYEQYF
TRBV20-1	TRBJ2-7	few	TRBD2	TGCAGTGCTAACAGCGACGTTAGCGGGACCTACGAGCAGTACTTC	CSANSDVSGTYEQYF
TRBV6-1	TRBJ2-7	few	-	TGTGCCAGCAGTGAAGTGGGGCGGGACGAGCAGTACTTC	CASSEVGRDEQYF
TRBV29-1	TRBJ1-1	few	-	TGCAGCGACCTAAACGAGGGCACTGAAGCTTTCTTT	CSDLNEGTEAFF
TRBV28	TRBJ2-5	many	TRBD1	TGTGCCAGCAGTTCCCCCCCGCGACAGGGGGGTGAGACCCAGTACTTC	CASSSPPRQGGETQYF
TRBV6-2/TRBV6-3	TRBJ1-4	many	-	TGTGCCAGCAGTAAACCGACGGTGTTTAATGAAAAACTGTTTTTT	CASSKPTVFNEKLFF
TRBV11-3	TRBJ2-5	few	-	TGTGCCAGCAGCCGACAGCCCCAAGAGACCCAGTACTTC	CASSRQPQETQYF
TRBV7-9	TRBJ1-1	many	TRBD1	TGTGCCAGCAGCTTCCCGGGACAGGGCGGTACTGAAGCTTTCTTT	CASSFPGQGGTEAFF
TRBV6-2/TRBV6-3	TRBJ2-7	few	-	TGTGCCGTCACCCCAAGCGGTGTATCCTACGAGCAGTACTTC	CAVTPSGVSYEQYF
TRBV27	TRBJ2-7	-	-	TGTGCCAGCAGTTCCCCCAAGAACGAGCAGTACTTC	CASSSPKNEQYF
TRBV20-1	TRBJ1-6	-	-	TGCAGTTCCAGGGTGGGCGGCTCCTATAATTCACCCCTCCACTTT	CSSRVGGSYNSPLHF
TRBV6-1	TRBJ1-5	many	-	TGTGCCAGCAGATATGGTGTCCAGCCCCAGCATTTT	CASRYGVQPQHF
TRBV7-3	TRBJ1-1	many	TRBD1	TGTGCCAGCAGCCCAAGGGACAGCGCCTTTACCACTGAAGCTTTCTTT	CASSPRDSAFTTEAFF
TRBV28	TRBJ2-3	many	-	TGTGCCAGCACAAGGGGTGGCTCCACAGATACGCAGTATTTT	CASTRGGSTDTQYF
TRBV20-1	TRBJ2-1	-	-	TGCAGTGCCAGGGCGCAGCTCGGGGGCAATGAGCAGTTCTTC	CSARAQLGGNEQFF
TRBV28	TRBJ2-1	-	-	TGTGCCAGCAGTCAACTAAATGAGCAGTTCTTC	CASSQLNEQFF
TRBV7-6	TRBJ2-3	many	-	TGTGCCAGCAGCGTACTTCAATACCCAGATACGCAGTATTTT	CASSVLQYPDTQYF
TRBV5-6	TRBJ2-7	few	-	TGTGCCAGCAGCTTGGCCTCGCGCGAGCAGTACTTC	CASSLASREQYF
TRBV28	TRBJ1-1	few	-	TGTGCCAGCAGTTTGGGACAAAGTGAAGCTTTCTTT	CASSLGQSEAFF
TRBV9	TRBJ2-1	few	-	TGTGCCAGCAGCGTAGCAGGGGAGAGGTACAATGAGCAGTTCTTC	CASSVAGERYNEQFF
TRBV10-3	TRBJ2-3	-	-	TGTGTCATCAGTGAGTTCCAGCGAGATACGCAGTATTTT	CVISEFQRDTQYF
TRBV21-1	TRBJ2-7	-	-	TGTGCCAGCAGCACCCGACTAGAGAGAGAGGAGGGTTACGAGCAGTACTTC	CASSTRLEREEGYEQYF
TRBV10-3	TRBJ2-1	-	-	TGTGCCATCAGTGGTCAGGGGGGATATGAGCAGTTCTTC	CAISGQGGYEQFF
TRBV11-1	TRBJ2-7	few	-	TGTGCCAGCAGCTTCGGAGGTACCCAGCGGGAGCAGTACTTC	CASSFGGTQREQYF
TRBV6-5	TRBJ2-1	-	-	TGTGCCAGCAGTTACTCGGCCGGGAGTCCCTATGAGCAGTTCTTC	CASSYSAGSPYEQFF
TRBV10-2	TRBJ2-5	-	TRBD2	TGCGCCAGCAGTGATGATTTCGGCGGACTAGCGGGAATAGAGACCCAGTACTTC	CASSDDFGGLAGIETQYF
TRBV7-2	TRBJ2-7	few	TRBD2	TGTGCCAGCAGCCCGCTAGCGGGTCAATACGAGCAGTACTTC	CASSPLAGQYEQYF
TRBV6-1	TRBJ2-3	few	-	TGTGCCAGCGTACAGGGCTGGACAGATACGCAGTATTTT	CASVQGWTDTQYF
TRBV20-1	TRBJ2-7	-	-	TGCAGTGCTAGAGAGAGTCGAGCGGCGGGGTACGAGCAGTACTTC	CSARESRAAGYEQYF
TRBV7-2	TRBJ2-3	few	TRBD1	TGTGCCAGCAGCCGGGACAGGGTTTCAGATACGCAGTATTTT	CASSRDRVSDTQYF
TRBV6-5	TRBJ2-7	few	TRBD1	TGTGCCAGCAGTTACGAGGGGGCTTCCTACGAGCAGTACTTC	CASSYEGASYEQYF
TRBV28	TRBJ2-3	many	TRBD1	TGTGCCAGCAGTTTCCGGACAGGTACAGATACGCAGTATTTT	CASSFRTGTDTQYF
TRBV29-1	TRBJ2-1	many	-	TGCAGCGTTCAATTGTCCGGCGATGAGCAGTTCTTC	CSVQLSGDEQFF
TRBV7-2	TRBJ1-5	few	-	TGTGCCAGCAGCCTCACGTCGTATAGCAATCAGCCCCAGCATTTT	CASSLTSYSNQPQHF
TRBV30	TRBJ2-3	-	TRBD2	TGTGCCTGGGGACGGGAGGGGAATACGCAGTATTTT	CAWGREGNTQYF
TRBV28	TRBJ1-6	few	TRBD1	TGTGCCAGTATAATGGGGACAGGGGGCAATTCACCCCTCCACTTT	CASIMGTGGNSPLHF
TRBV20-1	TRBJ2-7	-	TRBD1	TGCAGTGCGGAGGACAGGGGAGGGGACGAGCAGTACTTC	CSAEDRGGDEQYF
TRBV4-3	TRBJ1-6	many	TRBD1	TGCGCCAGCCGACAGGGGAGCTCCTATAATTCACCCCTCCACTTT	CASRQGSSYNSPLHF
TRBV6-5	TRBJ2-7	few	TRBD2	TGTGCCAGCAGCCCTACGCTAGCGGGAGGGATCGAGCAGTACTTC	CASSPTLAGGIEQYF
TRBV12-2	TRBJ2-3	-	-	TGTGCAAGTCGCTTAGCGACTAGCGGGAGGGCCGGCACAGATACGCAGTATTTT	CASRLATSGRAGTDTQYF
TRBV20-1	TRBJ1-6	-	TRBD1	TGCAGTGCTGTCAGTAAGAGGGACAGGGTAAATTCACCCCTCCACTTT	CSAVSKRDRVNSPLHF
TRBV13	TRBJ1-1	-	TRBD1	TGTGCCAGCAGCTTTGACAGGGGGGTGACTGAAGCTTTCTTT	CASSFDRGVTEAFF
TRBV12-3/TRBV12-4	TRBJ2-5	-	TRBD2	TGTGCCAGCAGCCGAATGGGGGTAGCGGGAGCCCAAGAGACCCAGTACTTC	CASSRMGVAGAQETQYF
TRBV4-1	TRBJ2-3	many	TRBD1	TGCGCCAGCAGCCTTGGACAGGGACGCACAGATACGCAGTATTTT	CASSLGQGRTDTQYF
TRBV28	TRBJ2-1	-	TRBD2	TGTGCCAGCAGCTTGATTAGCGGGAGCGGGCACAATGAGCAGTTCTTC	CASSLISGSGHNEQFF
TRBV20-1	TRBJ2-2	once	TRBD2	TGCAGTGCTAGCAAGCGGGAGATCAACACCGGGGAGCTGTTTTTT	CSASKREINTGELFF
TRBV7-8	TRBJ1-4	-	-	TGTGCCAGCAGCAAACGGGCGAGGGAAAAACTGTTTTTT	CASSKRAREKLFF
TRBV4-1	TRBJ2-7	-	TRBD2	TGCGCCAGCAGCCAAGATAGTAGCGGGGGGTACGAGCAGTACTTC	CASSQDSSGGYEQYF
TRBV6-6	TRBJ2-3	many	-	TGTGCCAGCAGTTACTCGCGGCCCGATACGCAGTATTTT	CASSYSRPDTQYF
TRBV28	TRBJ2-6	-	-	TGTGCCAGCAGTCCGCTTGGCTCTGGGGCCAACGTCCTGACTTTC	CASSPLGSGANVLTF
TRBV28	TRBJ2-1	-	-	TGTGCCAGCAGTTTAGATCGCAATGAGCAGTTCTTC	CASSLDRNEQFF
TRBV3-1	TRBJ1-5	-	TRBD1	TGTGCCAGCAGCCCCGGACAGGGCCGTCAGCCCCAGCATTTT	CASSPGQGRQPQHF
TRBV18	TRBJ2-1	-	TRBD2	TGTGCCAGCTCAAGGGAGGGGTACTACAATGAGCAGTTCTTC	CASSREGYYNEQFF
TRBV2	TRBJ2-1	few	-	TGTGCCAGCACCCCCCCGCTGGGTGAGCAGTTCTTC	CASTPPLGEQFF